The 20 T cell receptor beta chains in this list originate from one sample, sequenced in a study of CD8 T cells in ankylosing spondylitis. Study-wide findings and caveats: The study identified a TCR beta motif of eight highly homologous variants that appeared characteristic of ankylosing spondylitis blood.

One entry per CDR3 protein results from TCRdb running MiXCR on the 5' RACE reads. The profile shows over 450,000 distinct CDR3 sequences, roughly 12% of them singletons. Their recognized antigens are unknown. The specimen sequenced was blood, either unsorted or a sorted T cell fraction (not recorded which). The receptors were gathered from a male donor with ankylosing spondylitis.

The rearrangement links TRBV6-5 to TRBJ1-5; unclear D gene. Germline V gene lookup returns CDR1 MNHEY and CDR2 SVGAGI. The CDR3 sequence is 14 residues long. With 2 bases removed from V and 9 bases from J, the gap between germline ends came to 14 bases. DNA of the CDR3: TGTGCCAGCAGTTACGGCAGGACTCAAGGGCCCCAGCATTTT. Residues: CASSYGRTQGPQHF.

This clonotype was seen more than once but under ten times. This chain links TRBV5-1 with TRBJ1-4, with D uncertain. Trimming stripped 4 bases from V and 3 bases from J, with 13 bases between. Germline V gene lookup returns CDR1 SGHRS and CDR2 YFSETQ. The CDR3 covers 15 residues. This CDR3 is CASSPLTSANEKLFF. CDR3 sequence (DNA): TGCGCCAGCAGCCCCCTGACAAGTGCTAATGAAAAACTGTTTTTT.

This clonotype was seen a handful of times. V is TRBV6-1 and J is TRBJ2-1; the D gene is possibly TRBD2 (6 bases). V lost 5 bases to trimming and J lost 1 base, with 15 bases between them. The CDR3 runs 16 residues. The V gene's germline CDR1 is MNHNS and CDR2 SASEGT. The DNA for the CDR3 is TGTGCCAGCAGTCCCCGAGATAGCGGTTCCTACAATGAGCAGTTCTTC. Protein sequence: CASSPRDSGSYNEQFF.

This chain joins TRBV5-6 and TRBJ2-7; no definite D call. The CDR3 is made up of 14 amino acids. Trimming stripped 4 bases from V and 4 bases from J, with 15 bases between. Germline V gives CDR1 SGHDT, CDR2 YYEEEE. For the CDR3, the DNA is TGTGCCAGCAGCGCTACAATGGGGAAGTACGAGCAGTACGTC. As protein: CASSATMGKYEQYV.

This clonotype has a handful of counts. The V and J genes are TRBV12-3 or TRBV12-4 and TRBJ1-5; a possible D gene is TRBD1 (5 bases). This CDR3 has 15 amino acids. The V end was cut by 0 bases, the J end by 7 bases, with 13 bases between. CDR3 region: CASSLAGGTVQPQHF. CDR3 bases: TGTGCCAGCAGTTTAGCCGGGGGGACGGTCCAGCCCCAGCATTTT.

This clonotype occurred a few times. The gene calls are TRBV24-1 and TRBJ2-1, with D perhaps being TRBD1 or TRBD2 (5 bases each). The CDR3 runs 18 residues. V was cut by 3 bases and J by 4 bases, with 21 bases left in between. The V gene's germline CDR1 is KGHDR and CDR2 SFDVKD. The CDR3 DNA reads TGTGCCACCAGTGATCGAGGTTGGGGGAGAGAGATATACAATGAGCAGTTCTTC. Amino acid sequence: CATSDRGWGREIYNEQFF.

The V gene is TRBV7-9, the J gene TRBJ1-1; the match to TRBD1 covers 9 bases. J lost 7 bases, V lost 3 bases, and 6 bases had no gene match. The CDR3 consists of 14 residues. Germline lookup yields CDR1 SEHNR and CDR2 FQNEAQ (reference sequence). The CDR3 region has the DNA TGTGCCAGCAGCTTCCGGGACAGGGCGTTTGAAGCTTTCTTT. Translating it yields CASSFRDRAFEAFF.

This clonotype turned up a few times. The CDR3 protein is CASSLRTGAETQYF. In DNA form, the CDR3 reads TGCGCCAGCAGCCTGAGGACAGGGGCAGAGACCCAGTACTTC. The chain recombines TRBV5-1 with TRBJ2-5; 9 bases agree with TRBD1. There are 14 residues in the CDR3. Germline assignment: CDR1 SGHRS and CDR2 YFSETQ. The junction had 5 bases not matched to a gene; V was cut back by 4 bases and J by 4 bases.

In regard to this clonotype: One end of the junction is discordant with germline, which a read error may explain. The chain joins TRBV12-3 or TRBV12-4 to TRBJ2-1, with D perhaps TRBD1 (5 bases). The CDR3 covers 12 residues. The DNA of the CDR3 is TGTGCCAGAAGTTTAGGCAGGGCTGAGCAGTTCTTC. It is translated as CARSLGRAEQFF.

Here the CDR3 reads CASSLVLAEDQQFF. The CDR3 bases are TGTGCCAGCAGCTTAGTACTAGCGGAAGATCAGCAGTTCTTC. This rearrangement joins TRBV7-2 to TRBJ2-1; 8 bases map to TRBD2. The CDR3 is made up of 14 amino acids. Germline trimming cut 1 base from V and 11 bases from J; bases unmatched to any gene: 7. CDR1 is SGHTA and CDR2 is FQGNSA in the germline V gene.

This clonotype was detected many times. This chain joins TRBV12-3 or TRBV12-4 and TRBJ1-1, with 10 positions matching TRBD1. The CDR3 spans 16 residues. With 6 bases clipped from V and 5 bases from J, the junction kept 12 bases outside the gene matches. For the CDR3, the DNA is TGTGCCAGCAGCCAAGACAGGGGGCATGGAGGAACTGAAGCTTTCTTT. As protein: CASSQDRGHGGTEAFF.

This clonotype has a handful of counts. The V call is TRBV20-1, the J call TRBJ2-3; 11 bases align to TRBD2. Germline CDR1 and CDR2: DFQATT and SNEGSKA (reference sequence). The CDR3 has 16 residues. V lost 3 bases, J lost 2 bases, and 7 bases stayed unmatched. CDR3 DNA sequence: TGCAGTGCTAGTCGGCTAGCGGGAGGAAACACAGATACGCAGTATTTT. Its protein is CSASRLAGGNTDTQYF.

This clonotype was observed a handful of times. This sequence joins TRBV5-1 and TRBJ2-4, with TRBD1 matching 7 bases. The CDR3 has 18 residues. CDR1 is SGHRS, CDR2 YFSETQ, per germline. The V and J ends lost 0 bases and 0 bases, in that order; junction bases with no gene match: 9. This chain's CDR3 is CASSLVGGRALAKNIQYF. The CDR3 DNA reads TGCGCCAGCAGCTTGGTAGGGGGCAGGGCCCTAGCCAAAAACATTCAGTACTTC.

This clonotype has ten or more counts. The chain joins TRBV5-1 to TRBJ1-3; tentatively, D is TRBD1 (5 bases). The CDR3 sequence is 18 residues long. V lost 2 bases to trimming and J lost 1 base, with 19 bases between them. The germline CDR1 and CDR2 sequences are SGHRS and YFSETQ. The CDR3 is CASSFGPLGPGSGNTIYF. CDR3 DNA: TGCGCCAGCAGCTTTGGTCCATTGGGGCCGGGTTCTGGAAACACCATATATTTT.

About this clonotype itself: One end of the junction fails to match germline, which may point to a read error. The chain uses TRBV14 and TRBJ1-6, with TRBD1 matching over 7 bases. This CDR3 comprises 17 residues. Germline V gene data show CDR1 as SGHDN and CDR2 as FVKESK. CDR3 coding DNA: TGCGCCAGCAGCCACAGGAGGGGGCTCACCTATAATTCACCCCTCCACTTT. Translated, it gives CASSHRRGLTYNSPLHF.

This clonotype occurred once. V is TRBV30 and J is TRBJ1-1; unclear D gene. V dropped 1 base and J dropped 6 bases, with 12 bases sitting between them. The CDR3 sequence is 13 residues long. Germline CDR1 GTSNPN, CDR2 SVGIG (reference sequence). The CDR3 DNA follows: TGTGCCTGGAGTGGGAACAGAGGAGCTGAAGCTTTCTTT. Residues: CAWSGNRGAEAFF.

The CDR3 sequence is CASSQGTNGASGDTQYF. The CDR3 nucleotides are TGTGCCAGCAGCCAGGGTACGAACGGGGCATCCGGAGATACGCAGTATTTT. The chain uses TRBV4-2 and TRBJ2-3, with D perhaps given as TRBD1 or TRBD2 (5 bases each). Germline V gives CDR1 LGHNA, CDR2 YNFKEQ. The CDR3 has 17 amino acids. Trimming pared 3 bases from V and 5 bases from J, leaving 21 bases between.

The V gene is TRBV6-1, the J gene TRBJ1-6; D is unresolved. The CDR3 covers 14 residues. The V end lost 2 bases, the J end lost 5 bases, and 7 bases lay between the germline ends. Germline V gene lookup returns CDR1 MNHNS and CDR2 SASEGT. The CDR3 reads CASSEYSNNSPLHF. The CDR3 coding sequence is TGTGCCAGCAGTGAATATAGCAATAATTCACCCCTCCACTTT.

This rearrangement joins TRBV18 to TRBJ2-7; no clear D gene. CDR1 and CDR2 (germline): KGHSH, LQKENI. V lost 3 bases and J 6 bases, leaving 9 bases between the germline ends. The CDR3 is 12 residues long. The CDR3 region has the DNA TGTGCCAGCTCACCTTTAGGACGCGAGCAGTACTTC. Its protein is CASSPLGREQYF.

This chain uses TRBV6-2 or TRBV6-3 with TRBJ1-1; D gene ambiguous. Looked up from germline, CDR1 is MNHEY and CDR2 is SVGEGT. Trimming cost V 2 bases and J 1 base, with 8 bases left between them. The CDR3 loop spans 14 amino acids. CDR3 DNA: TGTGCCAGCAGTTACGATGGCCCGAACACTGAAGCTTTCTTT. This sequence encodes CASSYDGPNTEAFF.